This entry features one T cell receptor (beta chain) sequence. Germline lookup yields CDR1 SGHNT and CDR2 YYREEE (reference sequence). CDR3 length equals 15 residues. J gave up 6 bases and V 3 bases, and 9 bases lay outside the gene matches. This table comes from immunoSEQ multiplex PCR, and its TCRdb copy is limited to in-frame clones, with some not included. The table lists 200,000 to 250,000 clones, around nine tenths of them singletons. This sample was included in a study of blood T cell repertoires in COVID-19. The V gene is TRBV5-4, the J gene TRBJ2-1, with 7 positions matching TRBD2. The clonotype was recovered from an older woman with acute or convalescent COVID-19. Sample: peripheral blood. This CDR3 reads CASSWSSGPSNEQFF. CDR3 sequence (DNA): TGTGCCAGCAGCTGGTCTAGCGGTCCTAGCAATGAGCAGTTCTTC. The full variable domain, in which reference TRBV5-4 and TRBJ2-1 provide the parts outside the CDR3, is ETGVTQSPTHLIKTRGQQVTLRCSSQSGHNTVSWYQQALGQGPQFIFQYYREEENGRGNFPPRFSGLQFPNYSSELNVNALELDDSALYLCASSWSSGPSNEQFFGPGTRLTVL.